The 27 T cell receptor beta chains below all came from one sample that was sequenced in a study of tumour-infiltrating T cells in Burkitt lymphoma. The table came from immunoSEQ multiplex PCR; TCRdb's copy has only in-frame clones and leaves some out. Altogether some 14,000 clones are present, more than 60% being singletons, with the ten largest covering less than 9.5%. Sequenced input: tumor tissue. The receptors come from a human donor with diffuse large B-cell lymphoma.

This clone is deemed medium-sized. The chain couples TRBV4-2 to TRBJ1-1; tentative D call: TRBD1 (5 bases). Looked up from germline, CDR1 is LGHNA and CDR2 is YNFKEQ. The CDR3 consists of 14 residues. The germline V and J ends were trimmed by 1 base and 6 bases, with 12 bases remaining between them. The CDR3 reads CASSQAGGQAEAFF. CDR3 in DNA: TGTGCCAGCAGCCAAGCGGGGGGTCAGGCTGAAGCTTTCTTT.

The CDR3 loop is CSATEDRGGTEAFF. CDR3 coding DNA: TGCAGCGCCACCGAAGACAGGGGAGGCACTGAAGCTTTCTTT. The chain has TRBV29-1 and TRBJ1-1; TRBD1 matches 8 bases. Losses at the gene ends were 7 bases for V and 4 bases for J; bases not matched to a gene: 11. The V gene's germline CDR1 is SQVTM and CDR2 ANQGSEA. The CDR3 is 14 residues long.

V and J are TRBV27 and TRBJ1-2; D perhaps matches TRBD1 (5 bases). V lost 6 bases to trimming and J lost 3 bases, with 11 bases between them. This CDR3 is 13 amino acids long. Germline CDR1 MNHEY, CDR2 SMNVEV (reference sequence). This CDR3 is CASRRGTDYGYTF. The CDR3 DNA reads TGTGCCAGCAGAAGAGGGACCGACTATGGCTACACCTTC.

Concerning this clone: The same CDR3 arises from other DNA sequences in this sample as well. The rearrangement uses TRBV29-1 and TRBJ2-2, with a possible D match to TRBD2 (5 bases). Germline loops: CDR1 SQVTM, CDR2 ANQGSEA. The CDR3 sequence is 14 residues long. Trimming pared 4 bases from V and 5 bases from J, leaving 14 bases between. The CDR3 is CSVAGGAWTGELFF. The CDR3 nucleotides are TGCAGCGTTGCAGGAGGTGCTTGGACCGGGGAGCTGTTTTTT.

The genes are TRBV15 and TRBJ1-5, with a possible D match to TRBD1 (6 bases). Trimming took off 0 bases at V and 6 bases at J, with 21 bases between the two ends. The CDR3 runs to 18 residues. In germline, CDR1 is LNHNV, CDR2 YYDKDF (reference sequence). Here the CDR3 DNA reads TGTGCCACCAGCAGAGATCTTGTGGGCCCCCAAGGGGGTCAGCCCCAGCATTTT. Translated: CATSRDLVGPQGGQPQHF.

The rearrangement joins TRBV27 to TRBJ2-7; 9 bases agree with TRBD1. V dropped 3 bases and J dropped 5; count of bases not matched to a gene: 5. Germline CDR1 MNHEY, CDR2 SMNVEV (reference sequence). The CDR3 extends over 14 amino acids. This chain's CDR3 is CASSLRDRADEQYF. In DNA form, the CDR3 reads TGTGCCAGCAGTTTGCGGGACAGGGCCGACGAGCAGTACTTC.

The CDR3 DNA is TGTGCCAGCGGGTCTCAGTACCTTTCCTACAATGAGCAGTTCTTC. Amino acids: CASGSQYLSYNEQFF. The chain employs TRBV7-8 and TRBJ2-1; no firm D call. This CDR3 has 15 amino acids. V dropped 8 bases and J dropped 1 base, with 15 bases sitting between them. Germline CDR1 reads SGHVS; CDR2 reads FQNEAQ.

This clone was picked up a small number of times. This chain joins TRBV20-1 and TRBJ2-5; D gene ambiguous. The germline CDR1 and CDR2 sequences are DFQATT and SNEGSKA (reference sequence). The CDR3 has 10 residues. V was trimmed by 7 bases and J by 5 bases, leaving 8 bases between them. CDR3 bases: TGCAGTGTTTACGGCGAGACCCAGTACTTC. Protein product: CSVYGETQYF.

The chain employs TRBV4-1 and TRBJ1-1; D perhaps matches TRBD1 (5 bases). CDR1 MGHRA and CDR2 YSYEKL come from the germline V gene. V lost 0 bases, J lost 6 bases, and 14 bases lay in between. CDR3 length: 15 residues. The CDR3 nucleotides are TGCGCCAGCAGCCAAGAGGGGGTAGGACATCCTGAAGCTTTCTTT. It translates to CASSQEGVGHPEAFF.

The V call is TRBV2, the J call TRBJ1-2; no definite D call. The germline V gene encodes CDR1 SNHLY and CDR2 FYNNEI. CDR3 length: 12 amino acids. Trimming removed 8 bases at V and 4 bases at J, with 11 bases between. The CDR3: CASERETYGYTF. In nucleotides, the CDR3 is TGTGCCAGCGAAAGGGAGACCTATGGCTACACCTTC.

The rearrangement links TRBV5-1 to TRBJ1-4; TRBD1 matches 9 bases. The CDR3 is made up of 15 amino acids. Germline CDR1 and CDR2: SGHRS and YFSETQ. Losses at the gene ends were 3 bases for V and 7 bases for J; bases not matched to a gene: 7. This CDR3 is CASSSTQGAVEKLFF. CDR3 in DNA: TGCGCCAGCAGCTCGACACAGGGGGCGGTTGAAAAACTGTTTTTT.

This chain uses TRBV19 with TRBJ2-1, with 9 bases identical to TRBD2. From germline, CDR1 is LNHDA and CDR2 SQIVND (reference sequence). The CDR3 extends over 15 amino acids. With 5 bases clipped from V and 2 bases from J, the junction kept 4 bases outside the gene matches. Written as DNA, the CDR3 is TGTGCCAGTAGTCCGACTAGCGGCCCCTACAATGAGCAGTTCTTC. Residues: CASSPTSGPYNEQFF. Full variable domain (missing parts from reference TRBV19 and TRBJ2-1): DGGITQSPKYLFRKEGQNVTLSCEQNLNHDAMYWYRQDPGQGLRLIYYSQIVNDFQKGDIAEGYSVSREKKESFPLTVTSAQKNPTAFYLCASSPTSGPYNEQFFGPGTRLTVL.

The chain couples TRBV20-1 to TRBJ2-7; D remains unclear. V was shortened by 6 bases and J by 7 bases, with 13 bases between the two germline ends. The CDR3 covers 11 residues. Germline CDR1 DFQATT, CDR2 SNEGSKA (reference sequence). CDR3 region: CSANLLGEQYV. In nucleotides, the CDR3 is TGCAGTGCCAATCTGCTGGGGGAGCAGTACGTC.

This clone occurred a few times. The V call is TRBV9, the J call TRBJ1-3; 7 bases agree with TRBD1. The V segment lost 1 base and the J segment 1 base; nucleotides outside the gene matches: 8. Germline V gives CDR1 SGDLS, CDR2 YYNGEE. The CDR3 is 17 amino acids. CDR3 coding DNA: TGTGCCAGCAGCGTACACAACAGGGGCCTTTCTGGAAACACCATATATTTT. Translation gives CASSVHNRGLSGNTIYF.

A remark on this clone: Within the sample, other DNA sequences also encode this same CDR3. The genes are TRBV5-5 and TRBJ1-2; D is perhaps TRBD1 (6 bases). Trimming stripped 0 bases from V and 4 bases from J, with 10 bases between. The CDR3 runs 14 residues. Germline V lookup: CDR1 SGHKS, CDR2 YYEKEE (reference sequence). The CDR3: CASSLEGTSYGYTF. The CDR3 DNA reads TGTGCCAGCAGCTTGGAGGGGACATCCTATGGCTACACCTTC.

V usage is TRBV28 and J usage is TRBJ1-1; D gene unclear. The CDR3 covers 11 residues. Germline CDR1 is MDHEN and CDR2 is SYDVKM. The germline V and J ends were trimmed by 6 bases and 7 bases, with 9 bases remaining between them. The CDR3 DNA reads TGTGCCAGCAGCCGTTCCCTTGAAGCTTTCTTT. This codes for CASSRSLEAFF.

The chain couples TRBV7-8 to TRBJ1-1; D gene ambiguous. This CDR3 comprises 13 residues. Germline CDR1 SGHVS, CDR2 FQNEAQ. V was shortened by 6 bases and J by 7 bases, with 15 bases between the two germline ends. CDR3: CASSTGGLVEAFF. In DNA form, the CDR3 reads TGTGCCAGCAGTACGGGAGGGTTGGTTGAAGCTTTCTTT.

The chain is built from TRBV5-6 and TRBJ2-2; 9 nucleotides match TRBD1. CDR1 is SGHDT, CDR2 YYEEEE, per germline. The J segment lost 6 bases and the V segment lost 3 bases, leaving 9 bases of the junction unmatched. This CDR3 has 16 amino acids. For the CDR3, the DNA is TGTGCCAGCAGCTCGCCCTGGGACAGGGCCTCCGGGGAGCTGTTTTTT. This sequence encodes CASSSPWDRASGELFF.

V and J are TRBV29-1 and TRBJ2-7; 9 bases match TRBD1. V gave up 6 bases and J gave up 4 bases; unmatched junction bases: 1. CDR1 SQVTM and CDR2 ANQGSEA come from the germline V gene. The CDR3 has 11 amino acids. The CDR3 loop reads CSVTGGYEQYF. As DNA, the CDR3 is TGCAGCGTGACAGGGGGTTACGAGCAGTACTTC.

The CDR3 reads CASSLHSNSNQPQHF. CDR3 sequence (DNA): TGTGCCAGCAGCTTACACAGTAATAGCAATCAGCCCCAGCATTTT. The J gene is TRBJ1-5, the V gene TRBV7-2, with unresolved D. The germline V and J ends were trimmed by 2 bases and 0 bases, with 8 bases remaining between them. The CDR3 length is 15 residues. Germline V gene sequence: CDR1 SGHTA, CDR2 FQGNSA.

This clone has only one observation. This chain links TRBV9 with TRBJ1-1; no reliable D call. The germline V gene has CDR1 SGDLS and CDR2 YYNGEE. The CDR3 is 13 residues long. Between the trimmed V and J ends, which lost 3 bases and 0 bases, there was a span of 6 bases. CDR3 loop: CASSAIVNTEAFF. CDR3 coding DNA: TGTGCCAGCAGCGCGATAGTGAACACTGAAGCTTTCTTT.

This clone appeared a few times. The V and J genes are TRBV28 and TRBJ1-3, with TRBD1 identical over 7 bases. Trimming took 1 base from V and 4 from J; bases not matched to a gene: 4. This CDR3 has 15 residues. From germline, CDR1 is MDHEN and CDR2 SYDVKM. The CDR3: CASSLLGGSGNTIYF. CDR3 DNA: TGTGCCAGCAGTTTATTAGGGGGCTCGGGAAACACCATATATTTT.

The chain joins TRBV4-1 to TRBJ1-1; D is unresolved. Germline V lookup: CDR1 MGHRA, CDR2 YSYEKL. This CDR3 region has 17 residues. The V end lost 3 bases, the J end lost 0 bases, and 17 bases lay between the germline ends. As DNA, the CDR3 is TGCGCCAGCAGCCATCCTCCTCAAATTGCGATGAACACTGAAGCTTTCTTT. Translated: CASSHPPQIAMNTEAFF.

The chain recombines TRBV27 with TRBJ2-2; D is unresolved. Germline values: CDR1 MNHEY, CDR2 SMNVEV (reference sequence). This CDR3 contains 11 residues. V lost 3 bases and J lost 7, with 3 bases in between. CDR3 region: CASSFYGELFF. As DNA, the CDR3 is TGTGCCAGCAGTTTTTACGGGGAGCTGTTTTTT.

The V and J genes are TRBV28 and TRBJ1-2; TRBD1 might be the D (6 bases). Germline CDR1 is MDHEN and CDR2 is SYDVKM. Trimming shortened V by 4 bases and J by 7 bases, and 19 bases separated the two germline ends. There are 15 residues in the CDR3. CDR3 DNA sequence: TGTGCCAGCAGTTCCGCCGGGACATTCCACGGTGGCTACACCTTC. This sequence encodes CASSSAGTFHGGYTF.

The rearrangement uses TRBV30 and TRBJ1-3, with 7 bases lining up with TRBD1. Germline CDR1 is GTSNPN and CDR2 is SVGIG (reference sequence). V dropped 3 bases and J dropped 4; count of bases not matched to a gene: 6. This CDR3 spans 14 amino acids. DNA of the CDR3: TGTGCCTGGAGGACAGGGAGTAAGGGAAACACCATATATTTT. Protein sequence: CAWRTGSKGNTIYF.

The chain employs TRBV5-1 and TRBJ2-3; 14 nucleotides align to TRBD2. Per germline, CDR1 SGHRS and CDR2 YFSETQ. This CDR3 has 17 residues. J lost 5 bases, V lost 0 bases, and 5 bases had no gene match. CDR3 residues: CASSLGLAGGTRDTQYF. The CDR3 region has the DNA TGCGCCAGCAGCTTGGGACTAGCGGGAGGGACAAGAGATACGCAGTATTTT.